The clone carrying this TCR beta chain was seen ten or more times. Its antigen is unidentified. The data stem from a study of T cell repertoires in cytomegalovirus infection. As for the study in general: Both CMV infection and a matching HLA type were indicated by public TCR beta signatures.

MiXCR, applied by TCRdb to the reads, yields one record per CDR3 protein. The sample records about 140,000 distinct CDR3 sequences, 5.5% to 7% being singletons. The CDR3 is 14 amino acids. V gave up 5 bases and J gave up 3 bases, with 11 bases separating them. Per germline, CDR1 SGHVS and CDR2 FQNEAQ. Study results and caveats: CMV carriers with the relevant HLA were identified by cumulative public TCR beta family frequency. Ex vivo responses were dominated by HLA-C-restricted CMV-specific TCR beta clonotypes.

The chain has TRBV7-8 and TRBJ1-5; D is unclear. The receptor comes from a human donor in good health (CMV status not recorded). Some clones in this sample may be carry-over from other donors' samples. The specimen was PBMCs. The CDR3 spells CASSLDFYNQPQHF. The CDR3 nucleotides are TGTGCCAGCAGCCTGGACTTCTACAATCAGCCCCAGCATTTT. The complete variable domain, with remaining parts taken from reference TRBV7-8 and TRBJ1-5, reads GAGVSQSPRYKVAKRGQDVALRCDPISGHVSLFWYQQALGQGPEFLTYFQNEAQLDKSGLPSDRFFAERPEGSVSTLKIQRTQQEDSAVYLCASSLDFYNQPQHFGDGTRLSIL.